This T cell receptor beta chain stems from a study of blood T cells in healthy people across ages. Overall study: The capture of about one barcoded beta molecule per two T cells was achieved by template switching. Points from the study as a whole: Possibly confounding the expanded clonotype changes was the fact that donor CMV status was unknown.

This CDR3 is built from 13 residues. Germline assignment: CDR1 MNHEY and CDR2 SVGEGT. This clonotype occurred many times. Antigen: not known. An end of the junction does not agree with germline; a read error may underlie this. Each donor gave 9.5 to 10 milliliters of peripheral blood. Then a second PCR, running roughly 7 to 11 cycles, was carried out with a sample-barcoded 5' primer and a J-beta primer mix. MiXCR was run by TCRdb on the 5' RACE reads, yielding one entry per CDR3 protein. The data show approximately 1,700,000 distinct CDR3 sequences, roughly 43% seen once. J is TRBJ2-7 and V is TRBV6-2 or TRBV6-3; D is perhaps TRBD1 or TRBD2 (5 bases each). The origin of this receptor is a human donor in good health. Sequenced sample: blood. The DNA of the CDR3 is TGCGCCAGCAGCTCCCGGGGCCCCTACGAGCAGTACTTC. Its translation is CASSSRGPYEQYF.